Presented here are 9 T cell receptor beta chains from one specimen sequenced in a study of T-cell reconstitution after alpha-beta-depleted transplantation in children. Preparation of the TCRbeta library involved a method that used unique molecular identifiers. TCRdb recomputed calls from the PCR reads with MiXCR, one row per CDR3 protein. The sample contains some 500,000 distinct CDR3 sequences, 15% to 20% of which appear only once. Sequences were derived from PBMCs from the stem cell graft donor, sampled from the stem cell graft. All receptors come from a human donor who donated a stem cell graft to a child with acute lymphoblastic leukemia.

This clonotype was found a few times. This chain joins TRBV12-3 or TRBV12-4 and TRBJ2-1; 8 bases are a match to TRBD2. This CDR3 contains 18 residues. V dropped 0 bases and J dropped 0; count of bases not matched to a gene: 7. As DNA, the CDR3 is TGTGCCAGCAGTTTAGCGACTAGCGACCACAGCTCCTACAATGAGCAGTTCTTC. It specifies CASSLATSDHSSYNEQFF.

The rearrangement links TRBV5-1 to TRBJ2-7; maybe TRBD2 (5 bases). Germline lookup yields CDR1 SGHRS and CDR2 YFSETQ. This CDR3 has 12 residues. Trimming left V 6 bases short and J 0 bases short, with 7 bases between. The CDR3 is CASMGDSYEQYF. DNA for the CDR3: TGCGCCAGCATGGGAGACTCCTACGAGCAGTACTTC.

This clonotype was counted ten times or more. The chain joins TRBV6-2 or TRBV6-3 to TRBJ2-7; D gene unclear. The length of the CDR3 is 14 residues. V lost 2 bases to trimming and J lost 3 bases, with 11 bases between them. The germline gives CDR1 MNHEY, CDR2 SVGEGT. The CDR3 DNA follows: TGTGCCAGCAGTTACCAGGCGGATCTCTACGAGCAGTACTTC. The encoded protein is CASSYQADLYEQYF.

This clonotype was seen a few times. The CDR3 DNA reads TGTGCCAGCAGTTTCCAGATTGTCGGCTATGGCTACACCTTC. Protein sequence: CASSFQIVGYGYTF. V is TRBV12-3 or TRBV12-4 and J is TRBJ1-2; D gene ambiguous. Deletions cut 3 bases from V and 4 bases from J, with 12 bases between. CDR3 length: 14 residues.

The rearrangement joins TRBV5-1 to TRBJ2-7; maybe TRBD2 (6 bases). V was shortened by 5 bases and J by 2 bases, with 20 bases between the two germline ends. Per the germline V gene, CDR1 is SGHRS and CDR2 is YFSETQ. The CDR3 length is 16 residues. The CDR3 coding sequence is TGCGCCAGCAGATATGATCCGGGACTGGCGACCTACGAGCAGTACTTC. Its protein product is CASRYDPGLATYEQYF.

The J gene is TRBJ1-1, the V gene TRBV10-3, with TRBD1 as a possible D gene (6 bases). This CDR3 is built from 15 residues. CDR1 and CDR2 (germline): ENHRY, SYGVKD. With 6 bases removed from V and 0 bases from J, the gap between germline ends came to 14 bases. This chain's CDR3 is CAIREVGQLNTEAFF. The CDR3 DNA follows: TGTGCCATCAGGGAAGTCGGACAGCTGAACACTGAAGCTTTCTTT.

The table lists this clonotype with a few counts. V is TRBV7-9 and J is TRBJ2-1; D is undetermined. This CDR3 is built from 17 residues. The germline V gene encodes CDR1 SEHNR and CDR2 FQNEAQ (reference sequence). V lost 3 bases to trimming and J lost 0 bases, with 15 bases between them. CDR3 amino acids: CASSFGVAASSYNEQFF. DNA of the CDR3: TGTGCCAGCAGCTTTGGGGTGGCGGCATCCTCCTACAATGAGCAGTTCTTC.

The V call is TRBV5-1, the J call TRBJ2-5, with 8 bases identical to TRBD2. CDR1 is SGHRS, CDR2 YFSETQ, per germline. This CDR3 is 15 amino acids long. V trimming: 0 bases; J trimming: 4 bases; junction bases outside the gene matches: 5. The CDR3: CASSLGSGNGETQYF. In nucleotides, the CDR3 is TGCGCCAGCAGCTTGGGTAGCGGGAATGGAGAGACCCAGTACTTC.

The chain joins TRBV6-5 to TRBJ1-2, with unresolved D. V lost 9 bases, J lost 4 bases, and 18 bases lay in between. From germline, CDR1 is MNHEY and CDR2 SVGAGI. The CDR3 has 14 residues. The CDR3 sequence: CASGLDGGGYGYTF. The CDR3 coding sequence is TGTGCCAGTGGATTGGACGGCGGTGGCTATGGCTACACCTTC.